This T cell receptor (beta chain) was found in a study of blood T cell repertoires in COVID-19. Study summary: COVID-19 samples collected from the United States, Italy and Spain covered acute and convalescent phases. The analysed material was cDNA or gDNA that came from T cells, B-cell-depleted T cells, or PBMCs.

Trimming cost V 5 bases and J 3 bases, with 13 bases left between them. The CDR3 consists of 15 residues. Germline V gene lookup returns CDR1 MNHEY and CDR2 SVGAGI. In the original analysis: Reference gene primer amplification gave estimated nucleated cell counts. Clones were read by immunoSEQ multiplex PCR, and TCRdb kept only the in-frame ones, dropping some. V, J and clone size are taken as reported in that table, and D and trimming were inferred from the DNA itself. The sample shows roughly 280,000 clones, around nine tenths of them seen only once. The genes are TRBV6-5 and TRBJ1-4, with D possibly TRBD1 on 6 matching bases. The sample consisted of peripheral blood. The origin of this receptor is a man between 35 and 55 years old with active or convalescent COVID-19. CDR3 protein: CASSLQGPPNEKLFF. The CDR3 coding sequence is TGTGCCAGCAGTCTACAGGGACCGCCTAATGAAAAACTGTTTTTT.